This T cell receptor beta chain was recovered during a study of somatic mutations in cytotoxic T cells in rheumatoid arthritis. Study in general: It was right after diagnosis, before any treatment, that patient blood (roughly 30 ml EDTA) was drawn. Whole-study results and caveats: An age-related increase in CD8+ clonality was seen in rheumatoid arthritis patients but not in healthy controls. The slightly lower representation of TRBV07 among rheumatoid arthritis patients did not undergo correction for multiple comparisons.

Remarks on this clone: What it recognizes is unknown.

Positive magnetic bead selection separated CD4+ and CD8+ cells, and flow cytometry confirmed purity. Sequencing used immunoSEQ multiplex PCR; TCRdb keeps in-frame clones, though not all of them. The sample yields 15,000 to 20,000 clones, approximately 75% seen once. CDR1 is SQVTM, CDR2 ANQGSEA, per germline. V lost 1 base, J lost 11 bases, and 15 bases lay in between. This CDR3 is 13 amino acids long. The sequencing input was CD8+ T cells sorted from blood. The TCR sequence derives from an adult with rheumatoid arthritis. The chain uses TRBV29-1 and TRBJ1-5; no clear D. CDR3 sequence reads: CSVEGPDSKTQHF. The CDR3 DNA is TGCAGCGTTGAAGGTCCTGATTCTAAGACCCAGCATTTT.